Sequencing of this T cell receptor beta chain was carried out in a study of blood T cell repertoires in COVID-19. The wider study: Spain, Italy and the United States supplied samples that represented acute and convalescent COVID-19.

Under the authors' procedure: Reference gene primer amplification gave nucleated cell count estimates. Sequenced by immunoSEQ multiplex PCR; TCRdb stores in-frame clones only, minus some. V and J calls and clone size are given by that table; D and trimming were obtained from the DNA. The table shows roughly 230,000 clones, with about 80% occurring only once. Germline V gene sequence: CDR1 DFQATT, CDR2 SNEGSKA (reference sequence). The CDR3 totals 11 residues. The V and J ends lost 5 bases and 6 bases respectively, with 8 bases between them. The participants were between roughly 18 and 100 years old and came from 24 US areas. Recovery meant two consecutive negative NP/OP PCR tests, professional clearance, or resolved symptoms.

What was sequenced was PBMCs or T cells enriched from blood (not recorded which). This clonotype was obtained from a man aged 50-60 years who had recovered from COVID-19. The chain has TRBV20-1 and TRBJ1-5, with D maybe TRBD1 (5 bases). CDR3 in amino acids: CSAGRGQPQHF. The CDR3 nucleotides read TGCAGTGCTGGTAGGGGTCAGCCCCAGCATTTT.